Each of the 26 T cell receptor beta chains below was sequenced from the same sample in a study of shared clonotypes between healthy human individuals. Profiled with immunoSEQ multiplex PCR; TCRdb holds only in-frame clones, not every one. The table includes hundreds of thousands of clones, roughly 80% detected once. The sequenced sample was PBMCs. Receptor source: a woman in her forties in good health. Some clones in this sample may be carry-over from other donors' samples.

This clone was detected ten times or more. J is TRBJ1-2 and V is TRBV10-2; D perhaps matches TRBD1 (6 bases). This CDR3 is 14 amino acids long. The germline CDR1 and CDR2 sequences are WSHSY and SAAADI. Trimming shortened V by 0 bases and J by 7 bases, and 12 bases separated the two germline ends. Here the CDR3 DNA reads TGCGCCAGCAGTGAGTCGGGCGGGGGCGGTGGCTACACCTTC. The encoded protein is CASSESGGGGGYTF.

For this clone: This may stem from a read error, because a much larger clone lies one nucleotide away. This specimen includes other DNA sequences encoding the same CDR3. The chain has TRBV7-2 and TRBJ2-5; D possibly corresponds to TRBD1 (6 bases). Per the germline V gene, CDR1 is SGHTA and CDR2 is FQGNSA. V was shortened by 0 bases and J by 1 base, with 9 bases between the two germline ends. This CDR3 has 15 amino acids. CDR3 protein: CASSLAGAVQETQYF. The CDR3 DNA follows: TGTGCCAGCAGCTTAGCGGGGGCAGTCCAAGAGACCCAGTACTTC. The full variable domain, its missing parts supplied by reference TRBV7-2 and TRBJ2-5, is GAGVSQSPSNKVTEKGKDVELRCDPISGHTALYWYRQSLGQGLEFLIYFQGNSAPDKSGLPSDRFSAERTGGSVSTLTIQRTQQEDSAVYLCASSLAGAVQETQYFGPGTRLLVL.

The chain is built from TRBV7-2 and TRBJ1-4, with D maybe TRBD1 (5 bases). The V gene's germline CDR1 is SGHTA and CDR2 FQGNSA. Trimming took off 2 bases at V and 8 bases at J, with 12 bases between the two ends. The CDR3 consists of 14 residues. Here the CDR3 reads CASSLNQGSEKLFF. The DNA for the CDR3 is TGTGCCAGCAGCTTAAACCAGGGATCCGAAAAACTGTTTTTT.

The J gene is TRBJ2-7, the V gene TRBV28, with D possibly matching TRBD2 (5 bases). Germline CDR1 MDHEN, CDR2 SYDVKM. The CDR3 runs to 15 residues. The V and J ends lost 2 bases and 3 bases respectively, with 14 bases between them. The CDR3 region has the DNA TGTGCCAGCAGTTTAATCGAAGTAGGAGGCTACGAGCAGTACTTC. Translated, it gives CASSLIEVGGYEQYF.

V gene TRBV19 combines with J gene TRBJ2-5; D uncertain. V dropped 2 bases and J dropped 2 bases, with 6 bases sitting between them. The germline CDR1 and CDR2 sequences are LNHDA and SQIVND (reference sequence). This CDR3 contains 13 residues. CDR3 DNA: TGTGCCAGTAGTATAAACTTACAAGAGACCCAGTACTTC. Encoded protein: CASSINLQETQYF.

This chain connects TRBV10-2 to TRBJ2-7; perhaps D is TRBD1 or TRBD2 (6 bases each). V lost 8 bases and J 3 bases, leaving 14 bases between the germline ends. Germline CDR1 is WSHSY and CDR2 is SAAADI. CDR3 length equals 13 residues. The chain's CDR3 is CASGEAGVYEQYF. The DNA of the CDR3 is TGCGCCAGCGGGGAGGCAGGGGTCTACGAGCAGTACTTC.

The chain combines TRBV4-1 with TRBJ1-4, with TRBD1 matching over 7 bases. Germline CDR1 MGHRA, CDR2 YSYEKL. This CDR3 is built from 15 residues. After removal of 3 bases from V and 7 bases from J, the junction contained 8 bases not matched to a gene. The CDR3 DNA reads as TGCGCCAGCAGCCATTCCGACAGGGCGAGTGAAAAACTGTTTTTT. This translates into CASSHSDRASEKLFF.

The genes are TRBV7-9 and TRBJ2-6; the D is unclear. Germline CDR1 and CDR2: SEHNR and FQNEAQ (reference sequence). The CDR3 spans 13 residues. Trimming removed 4 bases at V and 2 bases at J, with 3 bases between. CDR3 amino acids: CASSSAGANVLTF. DNA of the CDR3: TGTGCCAGCAGCTCAGCTGGGGCCAACGTCCTGACTTTC.

In its sample, this clone was seen once. This rearrangement joins TRBV18 to TRBJ2-1; no definite D call. Germline V gives CDR1 KGHSH, CDR2 LQKENI. The V end was cut by 3 bases, the J end by 8 bases, with 8 bases between. This CDR3 comprises 12 residues. The CDR3 DNA follows: TGTGCCAGCTCACCCAGCGCCGATGAGCAGTTCTTC. Protein sequence: CASSPSADEQFF. The full variable domain, in which reference TRBV18 and TRBJ2-1 provide the parts outside the CDR3, is NAGVMQNPRHLVRRRGQEARLRCSPMKGHSHVYWYRQLPEEGLKFMVYLQKENIIDESGMPKERFSAEFPKEGPSILRIQQVVRGDSAAYFCASSPSADEQFFGPGTRLTVL.

On this clone: Germline and junction disagree at one end, which may indicate a read error. V usage is TRBV7-7 and J usage is TRBJ2-5, with 8 positions matching TRBD2. The CDR3 extends over 14 amino acids. CDR1 and CDR2 (germline): SSHAT, FNYEAQ (reference sequence). In DNA, the CDR3 is TGTGCTAGCAGCCCCATAGCGGGACAAGAGACCCAGTACTTC. Protein sequence: CASSPIAGQETQYF. The entire variable domain, with the rest obtained from reference TRBV7-7 and TRBJ2-5, is as follows: GAGVSQSPRYKVTKRGQDVTLRCDPISSHATLYWYQQALGQGPEFLTYFNYEAQPDKSGLPSDRFSAERPEGSISTLTIQRTEQRDSAMYRCASSPIAGQETQYFGPGTRLLVL.

CDR3 DNA: TGTGCCGCTCGCGCGGACGGGAGGGAGACCTACGAGCAGTACTTC. This codes for CAARADGRETYEQYF. The chain employs TRBV10-3 and TRBJ2-7, with 8 bases that match TRBD2. The germline CDR1 and CDR2 sequences are ENHRY and SYGVKD. V shed 11 bases and J 2 bases; nucleotides not matched to a gene: 14. This CDR3 region has 15 residues.

The V call is TRBV9, the J call TRBJ2-5; D not resolved. The V and J ends lost 0 bases and 3 bases respectively, with 6 bases between them. The germline CDR1 and CDR2 sequences are SGDLS and YYNGEE. The CDR3 is made up of 13 amino acids. CDR3 region: CASSVAAEETQYF. CDR3 coding DNA: TGTGCCAGCAGCGTAGCGGCAGAAGAGACCCAGTACTTC. The full variable domain, completed using reference TRBV9 and TRBJ2-5, is DSGVTQTPKHLITATGQRVTLRCSPRSGDLSVYWYQQSLDQGLQFLIQYYNGEERAKGNILERFSAQQFPDLHSELNLSSLELGDSALYFCASSVAAEETQYFGPGTRLLVL.

In this sample, this clone turned up many times. This rearrangement joins TRBV7-3 to TRBJ1-1; no firm D call. Trimming cost V 3 bases and J 3 bases, with 8 bases left between them. The germline gives CDR1 SGHTA, CDR2 FQGTGA. This CDR3 has 13 residues. The CDR3 DNA sequence: TGTGCCAGCAGCTTCGCCCTGGACACTGAAGCTTTCTTT. Its protein is CASSFALDTEAFF.

CDR3 DNA: TGTGCCAGCAGCTTAGTTCATAGCAATCAGCCCCAGCATTTT. Translated: CASSLVHSNQPQHF. V and J are TRBV7-2 and TRBJ1-5; D gene uncertain. In germline, CDR1 is SGHTA, CDR2 FQGNSA. The length of the CDR3 is 14 residues. Trimming left V 1 base short and J 0 bases short, with 4 bases between. Variable domain in full (rest from reference TRBV7-2 and TRBJ1-5): GAGVSQSPSNKVTEKGKDVELRCDPISGHTALYWYRQSLGQGLEFLIYFQGNSAPDKSGLPSDRFSAERTGGSVSTLTIQRTQQEDSAVYLCASSLVHSNQPQHFGDGTRLSIL.

The chain carries TRBV10-1 and TRBJ1-3; 7 bases are shared with TRBD1. In germline, CDR1 is WNHNN, CDR2 SYGVQD (reference sequence). The CDR3 runs 14 residues. The V segment lost 3 bases and the J segment 3 bases; nucleotides outside the gene matches: 2. The CDR3 spells CASSDGQVGNTIYF. CDR3 nucleotides: TGCGCCAGCAGTGACGGACAGGTTGGAAACACCATATATTTT.

This chain uses TRBV5-6 with TRBJ2-3; possible D gene TRBD1, 6 bases. The CDR3 loop spans 14 amino acids. Germline V CDR1 and CDR2: SGHDT, YYEEEE. V dropped 1 base and J dropped 2 bases, with 8 bases sitting between them. The CDR3 sequence is CASSLRGITDTQYF. In nucleotides, the CDR3 is TGTGCCAGCAGCTTGAGGGGGATCACAGATACGCAGTATTTT.

Notes on this clone: Other DNA sequences in this specimen translate into the identical CDR3. The chain is built from TRBV9 and TRBJ2-7, with 11 nucleotides matching TRBD1. V was pared by 3 bases and J by 3 bases, with 2 bases of the junction left unmatched. The CDR3 is 14 residues long. Germline CDR1 SGDLS, CDR2 YYNGEE. DNA for the CDR3: TGTGCCAGCAGCGAGGGGACAGGGGGCTACGAGCAGTACTTC. Its translation: CASSEGTGGYEQYF. Using reference TRBV9 and TRBJ2-7 for the parts outside the CDR3, the full variable domain is DSGVTQTPKHLITATGQRVTLRCSPRSGDLSVYWYQQSLDQGLQFLIQYYNGEERAKGNILERFSAQQFPDLHSELNLSSLELGDSALYFCASSEGTGGYEQYFGPGTRLTVT.

V and J are TRBV30 and TRBJ1-1, with D tentatively TRBD1 (5 bases). The germline V gene has CDR1 GTSNPN and CDR2 SVGIG (reference sequence). The CDR3 covers 13 residues. The V end lost 3 bases, the J end lost 1 base, and 9 bases lay between the germline ends. The CDR3 loop reads CAWSQTGNTEAFF. CDR3 in DNA: TGTGCCTGGAGCCAAACAGGGAACACTGAAGCTTTCTTT.

V gene TRBV28 combines with J gene TRBJ2-7, with TRBD2 matching 12 bases. CDR1 and CDR2 from the germline V gene are MDHEN and SYDVKM. The V and J ends lost 5 bases and 6 bases, in that order; junction bases with no gene match: 8. CDR3 length equals 15 residues. CDR3 sequence: CASSTPSGRAREQYF. In DNA, the CDR3 is TGTGCCAGCAGTACCCCTAGCGGGAGGGCCCGCGAGCAGTACTTC.

This chain links TRBV6-5 with TRBJ2-7; unclear D gene. Between the trimmed V and J ends, which lost 6 bases and 5 bases, there was a span of 8 bases. Germline CDR1 is MNHEY and CDR2 is SVGAGI. This CDR3 is built from 11 residues. CDR3 protein: CASSFSNEQYF. DNA of the CDR3: TGTGCCAGCAGCTTTAGCAACGAGCAGTACTTC.

The sample holds a few counts of this clone. The rearrangement links TRBV7-2 to TRBJ2-7; D is perhaps TRBD1 or TRBD2 (6 bases each). CDR3 length: 14 residues. Trimming took off 5 bases at V and 0 bases at J, with 11 bases between the two ends. Germline lookup yields CDR1 SGHTA and CDR2 FQGNSA. DNA of the CDR3: TGTGCCAGCAGCATAGGGGGGAGCTCCTACGAGCAGTACTTC. Protein sequence: CASSIGGSSYEQYF.

The chain links TRBV6-1 to TRBJ2-3; the D gene is possibly TRBD2 (5 bases). CDR3 size: 14 residues. CDR1 and CDR2 from the germline V gene are MNHNS and SASEGT. Trimming pared 3 bases from V and 2 bases from J, leaving 9 bases between. CDR3 loop: CASSDSGNTDTQYF. The CDR3 DNA follows: TGTGCCAGCAGTGATTCCGGGAACACAGATACGCAGTATTTT.

This clone occurred a few times. The chain uses TRBV5-1 and TRBJ2-5; TRBD1 matches at 8 bases. CDR1 is SGHRS and CDR2 is YFSETQ in the germline V gene. Germline trimming cut 4 bases from V and 2 bases from J; bases unmatched to any gene: 13. The CDR3 consists of 17 residues. In nucleotides, the CDR3 is TGCGCCAGCAGCCCACTAGGCCAGGGGGCATGGCAAGAGACCCAGTACTTC. It yields the protein CASSPLGQGAWQETQYF. The full variable domain, in which reference TRBV5-1 and TRBJ2-5 provide the parts outside the CDR3, is KAGVTQTPRYLIKTRGQQVTLSCSPISGHRSVSWYQQTPGQGLQFLFEYFSETQRNKGNFPGRFSGRQFSNSRSEMNVSTLELGDSALYLCASSPLGQGAWQETQYFGPGTRLLVL.

This chain connects TRBV28 to TRBJ2-7; D is possibly TRBD1 or TRBD2 (5 bases each). The CDR3 covers 12 residues. The ends were cut back, 2 bases at V and 12 bases at J, with 14 bases in the middle. Germline values: CDR1 MDHEN, CDR2 SYDVKM. The CDR3: CASSLGTTTPYF. DNA for the CDR3: TGTGCCAGCAGTTTAGGGACCACCACCCCGTACTTC.

This clone was recorded a few times. The chain uses TRBV10-3 and TRBJ1-3, with D possibly being TRBD1 (6 bases). The CDR3 is 14 amino acids. The V gene's germline CDR1 is ENHRY and CDR2 SYGVKD. The V end lost 11 bases, the J end lost 0 bases, and 14 bases lay between the germline ends. CDR3 DNA sequence: TGTGCCGTACAGGGCCTAAGCTCTGGAAACACCATATATTTT. Amino acid sequence: CAVQGLSSGNTIYF.

V gene TRBV11-2 combines with J gene TRBJ2-7, with D possibly being TRBD2 (6 bases). This CDR3 has 14 residues. Germline lookup yields CDR1 SGHAT and CDR2 FQNNGV. V was clipped by 6 bases and J by 1 base, with 13 bases between them. CDR3 residues: CASRQAGASYEQYF. The DNA for the CDR3 is TGTGCCAGCAGGCAAGCGGGTGCTTCCTACGAGCAGTACTTC.